The 24 T cell receptor beta chains reported below all come from one sample, sequenced in a study of T cell responses to AZD1222 COVID-19 vaccine. The repertoire was sequenced with immunoSEQ multiplex PCR; TCRdb's copy has only in-frame clones and lacks some. Among about 120,000 clones listed, approximately 90% were seen once. Sample: peripheral blood, taken 28 days after the second dose of the MenACWY control vaccine. Receptors were obtained from an adult who received the MenACWY meningococcal vaccine as a control.

This chain joins TRBV5-1 and TRBJ2-3; TRBD1 matches at 9 bases. The CDR3 length is 15 residues. The J segment lost 4 bases and the V segment lost 4 bases, leaving 7 bases of the junction unmatched. Germline V gene data show CDR1 as SGHRS and CDR2 as YFSETQ. The CDR3 protein is CASSPRDRVPDTQYF. CDR3 bases: TGCGCCAGCAGCCCTCGGGACAGGGTACCAGATACGCAGTATTTT.

The chain carries TRBV10-2 and TRBJ2-3; either TRBD1 or TRBD2 may fit D (6 bases each). V lost 1 base and J 4 bases, leaving 12 bases between the germline ends. Per the germline V gene, CDR1 is WSHSY and CDR2 is SAAADI. The CDR3 is 15 residues long. Here the CDR3 reads CASSELGGWSDTQYF. In DNA form, the CDR3 reads TGCGCCAGCAGTGAGTTAGGGGGGTGGTCAGATACGCAGTATTTT.

The genes are TRBV7-3 and TRBJ2-3; D gene uncertain. CDR1 is SGHTA, CDR2 FQGTGA, per germline. The CDR3 loop spans 15 amino acids. V dropped 3 bases and J dropped 0 bases, with 10 bases sitting between them. CDR3 DNA sequence: TGTGCCAGCAGCTTTGACCAGACTAGCACAGATACGCAGTATTTT. It specifies CASSFDQTSTDTQYF.

The chain couples TRBV5-1 to TRBJ2-1, with unresolved D. The germline V and J ends were trimmed by 0 bases and 6 bases, with 13 bases remaining between them. This CDR3 has 15 residues. CDR1 is SGHRS, CDR2 YFSETQ, per germline. The CDR3 sequence: CASSLGSIQSNEQFF. The CDR3 DNA reads TGCGCCAGCAGCTTGGGCAGTATACAATCCAATGAGCAGTTCTTC. The full variable domain, with the rest looked up from reference TRBV5-1 and TRBJ2-1, is KAGVTQTPRYLIKTRGQQVTLSCSPISGHRSVSWYQQTPGQGLQFLFEYFSETQRNKGNFPGRFSGRQFSNSRSEMNVSTLELGDSALYLCASSLGSIQSNEQFFGPGTRLTVL.

As DNA, the CDR3 is TGTGCCAGCAGCTTAGGCTCCGGGAGCGGGGCTAGCACAGATACGCAGTATTTT. The encoded protein is CASSLGSGSGASTDTQYF. The chain combines TRBV11-3 with TRBJ2-3; 7 bases fit TRBD2. This CDR3 has 18 amino acids. CDR1 is SGHNT and CDR2 is YENEEA in the germline V gene. The J segment lost 0 bases and the V segment lost 1 base, leaving 10 bases of the junction unmatched.

The chain is built from TRBV6-2 or TRBV6-3 and TRBJ1-5, with no clear D. V shed 2 bases and J shed 6 bases, with 14 bases lying between them. Per the germline V gene, CDR1 is MNHEY and CDR2 is SVGEGT. The CDR3 length is 15 residues. This chain's CDR3 is CASSYPRGAGQPQHF. CDR3 nucleotide sequence: TGTGCCAGCAGTTACCCCCGGGGTGCTGGTCAGCCCCAGCATTTT.

J is TRBJ1-5 and V is TRBV5-6; TRBD1 is a possible D gene (5 bases). The V and J ends lost 0 bases and 0 bases respectively, with 7 bases between them. In germline, CDR1 is SGHDT, CDR2 YYEEEE. The CDR3 has 15 amino acids. The CDR3 loop reads CASSLGGVSNQPQHF. CDR3 DNA sequence: TGTGCCAGCAGCTTGGGAGGGGTTAGCAATCAGCCCCAGCATTTT.

The chain couples TRBV24-1 to TRBJ2-2; D uncertain. The germline gives CDR1 KGHDR, CDR2 SFDVKD. V was pared by 5 bases and J by 4 bases, with 4 bases between. This CDR3 contains 12 residues. The CDR3 region is CATSVGTGELFF. CDR3 in DNA: TGTGCCACCAGTGTCGGCACCGGGGAGCTGTTTTTT.

J is TRBJ2-5 and V is TRBV19, with unresolved D. Germline V CDR1 and CDR2: LNHDA, SQIVND (reference sequence). V dropped 3 bases and J dropped 1 base, with 6 bases sitting between them. The CDR3 covers 13 residues. The DNA of the CDR3 is TGTGCCAGTAGTATTTGGGCCCAAGAGACCCAGTACTTC. This translates into CASSIWAQETQYF.

The chain combines TRBV7-3 with TRBJ2-1; either TRBD1 or TRBD2 may supply D (5 bases each). Looked up from germline, CDR1 is SGHTA and CDR2 is FQGTGA. The CDR3 runs 13 residues. V gave up 5 bases and J gave up 5 bases, with 10 bases separating them. The CDR3 protein is CASSTGTDNEQFF. CDR3 nucleotide sequence: TGTGCCAGCAGCACCGGGACCGACAATGAGCAGTTCTTC.

The V gene is TRBV28, the J gene TRBJ2-3, with D tentatively TRBD2 (6 bases). CDR3 length: 14 amino acids. Germline V CDR1 and CDR2: MDHEN, SYDVKM. V shed 2 bases and J shed 2 bases, with 8 bases lying between them. CDR3 coding DNA: TGTGCCAGCAGTTTAGGGACTGACACAGATACGCAGTATTTT. Amino acid sequence: CASSLGTDTDTQYF.

The genes are TRBV24-1 and TRBJ1-1, with D perhaps matching TRBD1 (5 bases). Germline V gene sequence: CDR1 KGHDR, CDR2 SFDVKD. The CDR3 is made up of 14 amino acids. Trimming shortened V by 7 bases and J by 6 bases, and 17 bases separated the two germline ends. The CDR3, as DNA: TGTGCCACCAGGGGGGGAGGGGCCGAGGCTGAAGCTTTCTTT. Its translation is CATRGGGAEAEAFF.

The rearrangement uses TRBV11-2 and TRBJ2-6; D gene ambiguous. The CDR3 sequence is 15 residues long. Trimming left V 1 base short and J 4 bases short, with 8 bases between. CDR1 and CDR2 (germline): SGHAT, FQNNGV. The CDR3 reads CASSLGQYGANVLTF. The CDR3 bases are TGTGCCAGCAGCTTAGGACAATACGGGGCCAACGTCCTGACTTTC.

The chain carries TRBV7-6 and TRBJ2-3, with D tentatively TRBD2 (6 bases). V was shortened by 1 base and J by 2 bases, with 7 bases between the two germline ends. The germline CDR1 and CDR2 sequences are SGHVS and FNYEAQ. This CDR3 is 14 amino acids long. This CDR3 reads CASSLGRDTDTQYF. The CDR3 bases are TGTGCCAGCAGCTTAGGGAGGGACACAGATACGCAGTATTTT.

The chain links TRBV6-5 to TRBJ1-5, with D tentatively TRBD1 (6 bases). Deletions cut 8 bases from V and 2 bases from J, with 13 bases between. The CDR3 loop spans 14 amino acids. The germline V gene encodes CDR1 MNHEY and CDR2 SVGAGI. The CDR3 sequence is CASGYRDGNQPQHF. DNA of the CDR3: TGTGCCAGCGGATACAGGGATGGCAATCAGCCCCAGCATTTT.

V and J are TRBV6-1 and TRBJ1-1; D not resolved. CDR3 length: 16 residues. The germline V and J ends were trimmed by 4 bases and 1 base, with 16 bases remaining between them. The germline V gene has CDR1 MNHNS and CDR2 SASEGT. CDR3 DNA: TGTGCCAGCAGTGTTGAATGGACGACGGGGAACACTGAAGCTTTCTTT. Protein sequence: CASSVEWTTGNTEAFF.

The CDR3 nucleotides read TGTGCCTGGAGTGTAGGTCCGAGCTCCTACGAGCAGTACTTC. Translating gives CAWSVGPSSYEQYF. V gene TRBV30 combines with J gene TRBJ2-7; D unclear. The CDR3 length is 14 residues. Per germline, CDR1 GTSNPN and CDR2 SVGIG (reference sequence). V lost 0 bases and J 0 bases, leaving 9 bases between the germline ends.

The rearrangement joins TRBV14 to TRBJ2-2; D gene ambiguous. CDR1 and CDR2 from the germline V gene are SGHDN and FVKESK. V shed 3 bases and J shed 4 bases, with 3 bases lying between them. This CDR3 comprises 12 residues. CDR3 in amino acids: CASSQFTGELFF. Here the CDR3 DNA reads TGTGCCAGCAGCCAGTTCACCGGGGAGCTGTTTTTT. The whole variable domain, remainder taken from reference TRBV14 and TRBJ2-2, is EAGVTQFPSHSVIEKGQTVTLRCDPISGHDNLYWYRRVMGKEIKFLLHFVKESKQDESGMPNNRFLAERTGGTYSTLKVQPAELEDSGVYFCASSQFTGELFFGEGSRLTVL.

The J gene is TRBJ2-4, the V gene TRBV15; D gene ambiguous. The CDR3 is 13 amino acids. Trimming cost V 0 bases and J 8 bases, with 8 bases left between them. Germline CDR1 is LNHNV and CDR2 is YYDKDF (reference sequence). The CDR3 reads CATSRDSVDIQYF. DNA of the CDR3: TGTGCCACCAGCAGAGATTCGGTCGACATTCAGTACTTC.

As regards this clone: A junction end diverges from the germline sequence, so it may reflect a read error. The rearrangement joins TRBV4-1 to TRBJ2-3; 11 positions agree with TRBD2. Germline CDR1 MGHRA, CDR2 YSYEKL. The CDR3 runs to 15 residues. The CDR3 here is CASSQGMAYSGGANF. CDR3 nucleotide sequence: TGCGCCAGCAGCCAAGGGATGGCATATAGCGGGGGGGCGAATTTT.

The chain uses TRBV30 and TRBJ1-6; no clear D. Trimming took off 0 bases at V and 7 bases at J, with 10 bases between the two ends. Germline CDR1 and CDR2: GTSNPN and SVGIG (reference sequence). The CDR3 has 14 residues. The CDR3 is CAWSVALGNSPLHF. The CDR3 nucleotides are TGTGCCTGGAGTGTTGCCCTCGGGAATTCACCCCTCCACTTT.

This chain uses TRBV28 with TRBJ2-1; no clear D. The CDR3 has 17 amino acids. V was cut by 6 bases and J by 1 base, with 19 bases left in between. Per the germline V gene, CDR1 is MDHEN and CDR2 is SYDVKM. The CDR3 here is CASRPLEQILSYNEQFF. The CDR3 region has the DNA TGTGCCAGCAGGCCCCTTGAACAGATCTTATCCTACAATGAGCAGTTCTTC. Using reference TRBV28 and TRBJ2-1 for the parts outside the CDR3, the full variable domain is DVKVTQSSRYLVKRTGEKVFLECVQDMDHENMFWYRQDPGLGLRLIYFSYDVKMKEKGDIPEGYSVSREKKERFSLILESASTNQTSMYLCASRPLEQILSYNEQFFGPGTRLTVL.

This chain joins TRBV2 and TRBJ1-6; D is undetermined. The V gene's germline CDR1 is SNHLY and CDR2 FYNNEI. Trimming left V 5 bases short and J 2 bases short, with 7 bases between. The CDR3 consists of 14 residues. The CDR3 spells CASSRGAYNSPLHF. CDR3 DNA: TGTGCCAGCAGTCGTGGGGCCTATAATTCACCCCTCCACTTT. The full variable domain, its missing parts supplied by reference TRBV2 and TRBJ1-6, is EPEVTQTPSHQVTQMGQEVILRCVPISNHLYFYWYRQILGQKVEFLVSFYNNEISEKSEIFDDQFSVERPDGSNFTLKIRSTKLEDSAMYFCASSRGAYNSPLHFGNGTRLTVT.

The chain is built from TRBV11-2 and TRBJ2-2, with D perhaps matching TRBD1 (6 bases). The germline V gene encodes CDR1 SGHAT and CDR2 FQNNGV. The V and J ends lost 1 base and 5 bases respectively, with 11 bases between them. The CDR3 has 15 amino acids. The CDR3 region has the DNA TGTGCCAGCAGCTTAGTTGGGGGCGTGACCGGGGAGCTGTTTTTT. This sequence encodes CASSLVGGVTGELFF.